The present T cell receptor beta chain was sequenced within a study of OX40 agonist ivuxolimab in advanced cancers. Background for the entire study: Ivuxolimab was an agonistic, fully human IgG2 monoclonal antibody directed against OX40 (CD134), a costimulatory receptor. Intravenous ivuxolimab was administered to patients every 2 weeks at six dose levels: 0.01, 0.1, 0.3, 1.5, 3 and 10 mg/kg. Of the approximately 54 dose-escalation patients, hepatocellular carcinoma was present in 19, melanoma in around 15, renal cell carcinoma in 9 and head and neck cancer in 9. A male proportion of nearly 85% and a mean age of approximately 62 years, ranging from roughly 23 to 90, were recorded for the dose-escalation cohort. Patients were allowed to have had prior anti-PD-1, anti-PD-L1 or anti-CTLA-4 therapy, and about 40% of the dose-escalation patients had been treated with checkpoint inhibitors. Partial responses occurred in three dose-escalation patients, of whom one had hepatocellular carcinoma and two had cutaneous melanoma. Peripheral TCRbeta sequencing aimed to test whether ivuxolimab altered TCR sequence diversity and caused clonal T-cell expansion. The monotherapy dose-escalation portion (N of about 49 patients) of the phase I ivuxolimab trial is reported in the paper. On the study overall, not on this receptor specifically: Low levels of normalized T-cell clonal expansion were also seen in some patients who did not respond. Which antigens the clonally expanded peripheral T cells were specific for was not determined. In partial responders in the 0.1-3.0 mg/kg groups, normalized peripheral clonal expansion was found to be among the lowest, especially among CD8+ T cells. On average, CD8+ T cells showed more expanded clones than CD4+ T cells after ivuxolimab. At doses of 0.1 to 3.0 mg/kg, clonal expansion of both CD4+ and CD8+ T cells in blood was seen between baseline and week 6.

Worth noting for this clone: It has no known antigen specificity. The record has no base qualities; no much larger clone is one base away.

The CDR3 holds 15 amino acids from the cysteine to the phenylalanine. Only the CDR3 DNA stays, 45 bases, in frame from base 1. V loses 3 bases at its end and J loses 7 bases; junction bases beyond the gene matches: 11. According to the germline V gene, CDR1 reads MNHNS and CDR2 reads SASEGT. Patients with autoimmune disease history or receiving systemic immunosuppression were excluded from the trial. Peripheral blood for TCR sequencing was drawn from every dose cohort at baseline, at cycle 4 day 1 and at cycle 7 day 1. The samples were taken from a phase I, first-in-human, multicenter, open-label dose-escalation trial of ivuxolimab. Adults with locally advanced or metastatic head and neck squamous cell, hepatocellular, melanoma or renal cell carcinoma were enrolled in the trial. Before TCR sequencing, CD4+ and CD8+ T cells were separately sorted from peripheral blood. For sequencing of the TCRbeta CDR3 region, genomic DNA was extracted from the sorted cells. The immunoSEQ Assay was used to sequence the TCRbeta CDR3 regions. Here the immuneACCESS table is served through TCRdb, limited to in-frame sequences with V and J called. Missing clones are a known gap in these copies; in checked studies unresolved V genes cover under half, and the rest lacks a known reason. The sample table holds approximately 100,000 clones, of which approximately 90% were seen once. The ten largest clones take up approximately 0.52% of the sample.

This TCR was recovered from an adult with an advanced solid tumor such as melanoma, head and neck, liver or kidney cancer. The V and J segments used are TRBV6-1 and TRBJ2-7, and 8 junction bases match TRBD2. This specimen consisted of CD4+ or CD8+ T cells sorted from blood, obtained in a trial of the OX40 agonist ivuxolimab. The CDR3 region reads CASSDRGGGPGEQYF. The bases are TGTGCCAGCAGTGACAGGGGCGGGGGGCCAGGGGAGCAGTACTTC.